The 3 T cell receptor beta chains below were found in one sample sequenced in a study of post-analysis software for immune sequencing data. General study results and limits: Patients had higher frequencies than controls of five TRBV segments, including TRBV5-6, TRBV5-1 and TRBV20-1.

These TCRs are of unknown antigen specificity. Presence of unique molecular identifiers characterized the TCR beta cDNA libraries. From the PCR reads, TCRdb called clonotypes with MiXCR, one entry per CDR3 protein. This table holds about 820,000 distinct CDR3 sequences, approximately 57% found once. The source material was blood. The receptors derive from a girl between 10 and 17 years old with multiple sclerosis.

This clonotype has only a few counts. V is TRBV20-1 and J is TRBJ2-5; 7 bases match TRBD2. The J call may be in error: the DNA end matches TRBJ2-7 better. Germline V gene data show CDR1 as DFQATT and CDR2 as SNEGSKA (reference sequence). The CDR3 loop spans 14 amino acids. CDR3 DNA: TGCAGTGCTATCAAGAGCGGGATTGGCTACGAGCAGTACTTC. Its protein is CSAIKSGIGYEQYF.

J is TRBJ1-2 and V is TRBV29-1; D call uncertain. This CDR3 comprises 15 residues. V was clipped by 0 bases and J by 1 base, with 12 bases between them. Looked up from germline, CDR1 is SQVTM and CDR2 is ANQGSEA. As DNA, the CDR3 is TGCAGCGTTGAAGAGGCGGCCCATAATAACTATGGCTACACCTTC. Its translation is CSVEEAAHNNYGYTF. Using reference TRBV29-1 and TRBJ1-2 for the parts outside the CDR3, the full variable domain is SAVISQKPSRDICQRGTSLTIQCQVDSQVTMMFWYRQQPGQSLTLIATANQGSEATYESGFVIDKFPISRPNLTFSTLTVSNMSPEDSSIYLCSVEEAAHNNYGYTFGSGTRLTVV.

The gene calls are TRBV7-9 and TRBJ2-7; 9 bases map to TRBD2. This CDR3 region has 15 residues. Germline loops: CDR1 SEHNR, CDR2 FQNEAQ (reference sequence). The V and J ends lost 5 bases and 3 bases, in that order; junction bases with no gene match: 8. The chain's CDR3 is CASSAGLAFYYEQYF. The CDR3 region has the DNA TGTGCCAGCAGCGCCGGACTAGCGTTCTACTACGAGCAGTACTTC.